This T cell receptor beta chain was identified in a study of cytotoxic CD8 clonotypes in ibrutinib-treated CLL. For the study at large: Once treatment had gone on for a median of around eleven months, range 6 to 36, response samples were drawn. Samples had a mean of around 280,000 productive templates and tens of thousands of productive rearrangements.

Whole-study results and caveats: Ibrutinib response saw clonality rise, and progression saw it return toward baseline.

The V gene end was trimmed by 1 base and the J gene end by 1 base; junction bases not matched to a gene: 13. CDR1 SGHTA and CDR2 FQGTGA come from the germline V gene. This CDR3 spans 19 amino acids. Profiled with immunoSEQ multiplex PCR; TCRdb holds only in-frame clones, not every one. The profile shows 85,000 or so clones, 70% to 80% of them singletons. As for this clone: Its specificity is unknown.

The TCR originated in a human donor with chronic lymphocytic leukemia. This chain uses TRBV7-3 with TRBJ2-1; 7 bases are shared with TRBD2. The sample consisted of PBMCs, taken after 12 months of ibrutinib treatment. The CDR3 loop is CASSLRPSHRRGSYNEQFF. The CDR3 coding sequence is TGTGCCAGCAGCTTAAGGCCCAGCCACCGGCGGGGGTCCTACAATGAGCAGTTCTTC.